This T cell receptor (beta chain) was recorded in a study of blood T cell repertoires in COVID-19. Across the whole study: Samples representing acute and convalescent COVID-19 were sourced from the United States, Italy and Spain.

The CDR3 spans 14 residues. Trimming left V 5 bases short and J 2 bases short, with 12 bases between. Germline lookup yields CDR1 SEHNR and CDR2 FQNEAQ (reference sequence). Clones were read by immunoSEQ multiplex PCR, and TCRdb kept only the in-frame ones, dropping some. The table has about 160,000 clones, roughly 82% seen once. The clonotype was recovered from a woman in her thirties or forties with COVID-19, enrolled during active disease. The sequencing input was peripheral blood. The J gene is TRBJ1-1, the V gene TRBV7-9; D is perhaps TRBD1 (6 bases). This CDR3 is CASSDPDRNTEAFF. DNA of the CDR3: TGTGCCAGCAGCGATCCGGACAGAAACACTGAAGCTTTCTTT. The full variable domain, with the rest looked up from reference TRBV7-9 and TRBJ1-1, is DTGVSQNPRHKITKRGQNVTFRCDPISEHNRLYWYRQTLGQGPEFLTYFQNEAQLEKSRLLSDRFSAERPKGSFSTLEIQRTEQGDSAMYLCASSDPDRNTEAFFGQGTRLTVV.